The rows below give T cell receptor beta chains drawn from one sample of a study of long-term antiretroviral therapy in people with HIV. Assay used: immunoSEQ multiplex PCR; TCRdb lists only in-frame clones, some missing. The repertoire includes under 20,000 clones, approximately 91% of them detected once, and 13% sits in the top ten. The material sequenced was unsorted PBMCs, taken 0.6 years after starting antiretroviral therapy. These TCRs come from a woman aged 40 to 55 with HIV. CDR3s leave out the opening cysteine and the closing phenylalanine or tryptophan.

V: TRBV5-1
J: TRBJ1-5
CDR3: ASSLGTGNQPQH

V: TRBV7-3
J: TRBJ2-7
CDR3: ASSPPLAGGRYEQY

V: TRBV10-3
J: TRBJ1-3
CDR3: AIRGQGASGGSGNTIY

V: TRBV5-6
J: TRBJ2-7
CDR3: ASSLGGGYEQY

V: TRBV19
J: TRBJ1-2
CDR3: ASKDTDFRGGYT

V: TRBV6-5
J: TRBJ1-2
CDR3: ASSSRAGVNGYT

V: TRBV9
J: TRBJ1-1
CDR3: ASSVGPPGQGAEAF

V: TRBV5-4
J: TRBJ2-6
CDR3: ASSPAGGSGANVLT

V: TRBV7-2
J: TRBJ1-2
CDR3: ASTLAINYGYT

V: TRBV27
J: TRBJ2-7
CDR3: ASSWRISSYEQY

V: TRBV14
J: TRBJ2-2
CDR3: ASSWGAPGELF

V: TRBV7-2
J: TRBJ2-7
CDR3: ASSVGTAREQY

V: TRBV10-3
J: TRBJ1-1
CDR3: AISDGQGAGNTEAF

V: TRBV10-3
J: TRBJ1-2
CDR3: AINLAGGGNGYT

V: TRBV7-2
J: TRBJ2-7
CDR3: ASSLGRGNEQY

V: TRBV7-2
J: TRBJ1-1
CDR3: ASSLEVSGGTEAF

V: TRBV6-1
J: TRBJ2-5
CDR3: ASSEMGTSGSETQY

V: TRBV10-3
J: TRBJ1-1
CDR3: AIRKGQGIGNTEAF

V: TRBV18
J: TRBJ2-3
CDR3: ASSPPGLSTDTQY

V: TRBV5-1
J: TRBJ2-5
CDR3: ASSLFGTAQETQY

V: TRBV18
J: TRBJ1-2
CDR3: ASSPEGSEGYT

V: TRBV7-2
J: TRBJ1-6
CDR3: ASSLVGQGTPLH